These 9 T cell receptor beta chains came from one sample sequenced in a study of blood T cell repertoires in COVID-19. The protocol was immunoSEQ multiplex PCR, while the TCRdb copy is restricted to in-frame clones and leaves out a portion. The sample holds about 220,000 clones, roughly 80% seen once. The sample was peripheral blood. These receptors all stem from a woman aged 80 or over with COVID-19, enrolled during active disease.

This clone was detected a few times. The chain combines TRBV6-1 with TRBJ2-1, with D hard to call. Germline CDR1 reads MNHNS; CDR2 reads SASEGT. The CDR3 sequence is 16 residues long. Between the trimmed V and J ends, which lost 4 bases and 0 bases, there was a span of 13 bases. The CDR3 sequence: CASSVDTLSSYNEQFF. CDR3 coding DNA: TGTGCCAGCAGTGTCGACACCTTGAGCTCCTACAATGAGCAGTTCTTC.

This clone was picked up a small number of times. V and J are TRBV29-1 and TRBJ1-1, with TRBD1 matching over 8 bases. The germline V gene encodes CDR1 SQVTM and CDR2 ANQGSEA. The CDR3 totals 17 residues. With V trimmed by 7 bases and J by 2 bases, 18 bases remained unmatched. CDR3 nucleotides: TGCAGCGGCAGACAGGGGTACTCCATCGGTAGAAACACTGAAGCTTTCTTT. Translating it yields CSGRQGYSIGRNTEAFF.

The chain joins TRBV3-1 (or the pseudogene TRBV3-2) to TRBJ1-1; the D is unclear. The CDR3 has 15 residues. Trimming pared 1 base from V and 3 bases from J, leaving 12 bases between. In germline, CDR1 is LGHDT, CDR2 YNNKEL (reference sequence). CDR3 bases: TGTGCCAGCAGCCAAGTGCGAGGTTTTTACACTGAAGCTTTCTTT. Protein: CASSQVRGFYTEAFF.

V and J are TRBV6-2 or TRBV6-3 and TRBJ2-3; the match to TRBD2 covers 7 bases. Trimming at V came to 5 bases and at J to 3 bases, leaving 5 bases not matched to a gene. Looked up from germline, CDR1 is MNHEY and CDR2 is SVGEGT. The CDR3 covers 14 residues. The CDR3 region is CASSRGSVTDTQYF. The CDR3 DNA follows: TGTGCCAGCAGTCGCGGGAGCGTTACAGATACGCAGTATTTT.

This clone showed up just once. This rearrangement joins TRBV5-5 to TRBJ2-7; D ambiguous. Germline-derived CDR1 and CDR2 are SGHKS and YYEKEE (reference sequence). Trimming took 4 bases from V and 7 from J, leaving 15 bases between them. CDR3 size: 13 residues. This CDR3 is CASSRPSGWEQYF. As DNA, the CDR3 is TGTGCCAGCAGCCGTCCGTCCGGTTGGGAGCAGTACTTC.

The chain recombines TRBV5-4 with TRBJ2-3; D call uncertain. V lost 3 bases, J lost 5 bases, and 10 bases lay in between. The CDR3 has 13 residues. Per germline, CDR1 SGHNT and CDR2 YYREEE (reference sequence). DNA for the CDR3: TGTGCCAGCAGCTCCGAACGCGGAGATACGCAGTATTTT. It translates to CASSSERGDTQYF. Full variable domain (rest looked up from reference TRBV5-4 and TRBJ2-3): ETGVTQSPTHLIKTRGQQVTLRCSSQSGHNTVSWYQQALGQGPQFIFQYYREEENGRGNFPPRFSGLQFPNYSSELNVNALELDDSALYLCASSSERGDTQYFGPGTRLTVL.

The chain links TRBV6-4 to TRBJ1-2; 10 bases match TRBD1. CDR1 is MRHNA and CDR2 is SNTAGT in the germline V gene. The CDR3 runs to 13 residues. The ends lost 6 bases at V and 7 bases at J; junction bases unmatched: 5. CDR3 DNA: TGTGCCAGCAGCTCCGGGACAGGGGTTGGCTACACCTTC. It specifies CASSSGTGVGYTF.

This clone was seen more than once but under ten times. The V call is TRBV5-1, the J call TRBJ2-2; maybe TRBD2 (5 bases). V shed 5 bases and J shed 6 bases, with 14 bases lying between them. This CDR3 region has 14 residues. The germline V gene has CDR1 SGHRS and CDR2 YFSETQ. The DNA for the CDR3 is TGCGCCAGCAGTTTCGGGAATCCAGCCGGGGAGCTGTTTTTT. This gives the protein CASSFGNPAGELFF.

CDR3 nucleotide sequence: TGTGCCAGCAGCCGGCCGCCAGCGGGGGGGCTGCAAGATACGCAGTATTTT. This codes for CASSRPPAGGLQDTQYF. V and J are TRBV7-9 and TRBJ2-3; 10 nucleotides match TRBD2. The CDR3 is 17 amino acids. Germline V lookup: CDR1 SEHNR, CDR2 FQNEAQ (reference sequence). With 5 bases clipped from V and 5 bases from J, the junction kept 13 bases outside the gene matches. Full variable domain (rest looked up from reference TRBV7-9 and TRBJ2-3): DTGVSQNPRHKITKRGQNVTFRCDPISEHNRLYWYRQTLGQGPEFLTYFQNEAQLEKSRLLSDRFSAERPKGSFSTLEIQRTEQGDSAMYLCASSRPPAGGLQDTQYFGPGTRLTVL.